The 26 T cell receptor beta chains below all came from one sample that was sequenced in a study of shared clonotypes between healthy human individuals. Positively selected for CCR7, the CD45RO-negative cells used as naive CD8 cells excluded terminally differentiated effector memory CD45RA+ cells. The assay was immunoSEQ multiplex PCR, and TCRdb's table has in-frame clones only and misses some. The profile shows roughly 850,000 clones, about 96% of them singletons. Input material: naive CD8+ T cells sorted from blood. These receptors originate from a man between 25 and 39 years old in good health.

CDR3 sequence (DNA): TGTGCCAGCAGCTTAGGCCGGGAGCAGTACTTC. Amino acid sequence: CASSLGREQYF. The chain has TRBV7-6 and TRBJ2-7; unclear D gene. This CDR3 is 11 amino acids long. Germline lookup yields CDR1 SGHVS and CDR2 FNYEAQ. V was pared by 1 base and J by 7 bases, with 5 bases between.

The chain is built from TRBV5-5 and TRBJ2-2; D is perhaps TRBD2 (5 bases). Trimming stripped 5 bases from V and 3 bases from J, with 11 bases between. Germline V gene lookup returns CDR1 SGHKS and CDR2 YYEKEE (reference sequence). The CDR3 is made up of 14 amino acids. In DNA, the CDR3 is TGTGCCAGCAGTCAGTTCGGGGACACCGGGGAGCTGTTTTTT. This codes for CASSQFGDTGELFF.

The rearrangement uses TRBV6-6 and TRBJ1-1; possible D gene TRBD1, 6 bases. The CDR3 spans 14 residues. V lost 2 bases and J 3 bases, leaving 10 bases between the germline ends. Per the germline V gene, CDR1 is MNHNY and CDR2 is SVGAGI (reference sequence). The CDR3 DNA sequence: TGTGCCAGCAGTTACACCCCAGGGGACACTGAAGCTTTCTTT. Protein product: CASSYTPGDTEAFF.

J is TRBJ2-1 and V is TRBV12-5, with D possibly being TRBD1 (5 bases). CDR1 is LGHNT, CDR2 FRNRAP, per germline. The CDR3 is made up of 15 amino acids. Trimming stripped 5 bases from V and 2 bases from J, with 13 bases between. In DNA, the CDR3 is TGTGCTAGTGGTCCCCGGGCAGGGCCCTACAATGAGCAGTTCTTC. Amino acids: CASGPRAGPYNEQFF.

The chain recombines TRBV9 with TRBJ2-1; unclear D gene. Germline lookup yields CDR1 SGDLS and CDR2 YYNGEE. This CDR3 spans 13 amino acids. V was shortened by 0 bases and J by 5 bases, with 6 bases between the two germline ends. Here the CDR3 DNA reads TGTGCCAGCAGCGTAGGCCCTAACAATGAGCAGTTCTTC. Its translation is CASSVGPNNEQFF.

This chain links TRBV9 with TRBJ2-7; a weak D match, TRBD2 (6 bases). Looked up from germline, CDR1 is SGDLS and CDR2 is YYNGEE. This CDR3 is 14 amino acids long. V was shortened by 0 bases and J by 7 bases, with 14 bases between the two germline ends. This CDR3 reads CASSVAGGSGEQYF. DNA of the CDR3: TGTGCCAGCAGCGTAGCAGGAGGGTCGGGTGAGCAGTACTTC.

The chain joins TRBV7-9 to TRBJ2-1, with 9 bases fitting TRBD1. This CDR3 has 16 amino acids. Germline V gene data show CDR1 as SEHNR and CDR2 as FQNEAQ (reference sequence). V gave up 2 bases and J gave up 5 bases; unmatched junction bases: 7. In nucleotides, the CDR3 is TGTGCCAGCAGCTTACTCGGGACAGGGACGGACAATGAGCAGTTCTTC. This gives the protein CASSLLGTGTDNEQFF.

The rearrangement links TRBV15 to TRBJ2-7; no reliable D call. The germline V gene encodes CDR1 LNHNV and CDR2 YYDKDF (reference sequence). The CDR3 covers 15 residues. V was cut by 1 base and J by 0 bases, with 10 bases left in between. CDR3 sequence (DNA): TGTGCCACCAGCAGAGGTTCGGCAAACTCCTACGAGCAGTACTTC. Encoded protein: CATSRGSANSYEQYF.

The CDR3 DNA reads as TGTGCCAGCAGCCCGGCGGGGGCGGCGAACACTGAAGCTTTCTTT. As protein: CASSPAGAANTEAFF. The chain is built from TRBV5-4 and TRBJ1-1, with D possibly matching TRBD1 (6 bases). Germline V lookup: CDR1 SGHNT, CDR2 YYREEE (reference sequence). Trimming stripped 4 bases from V and 1 base from J, with 14 bases between. CDR3 length: 15 residues.

J is TRBJ2-3 and V is TRBV6-4; D unclear. Trimming pared 6 bases from V and 1 base from J, leaving 14 bases between. Germline V gives CDR1 MRHNA, CDR2 SNTAGT. CDR3 size: 15 residues. Here the CDR3 DNA reads TGTGCCAGCAGGCAACACTTCCAGGGCACAGATACGCAGTATTTT. This sequence encodes CASRQHFQGTDTQYF.

V usage is TRBV6-5 and J usage is TRBJ2-7; no clear D gene. The CDR3 consists of 12 residues. V lost 0 bases to trimming and J lost 11 bases, with 11 bases between them. CDR1 and CDR2 from the germline V gene are MNHEY and SVGAGI. CDR3 DNA sequence: TGTGCCAGCAGTTACTCCGGGCAGGCGGAGTACTTC. It is translated as CASSYSGQAEYF.

The gene calls are TRBV28 and TRBJ2-7; the match to TRBD2 covers 10 bases. Germline V CDR1 and CDR2: MDHEN, SYDVKM. This CDR3 has 15 residues. J lost 3 bases, V lost 5 bases, and 7 bases had no gene match. The CDR3 DNA reads as TGTGCCAGCAGTCCACTAGCGGGATCGGGCTACGAGCAGTACTTC. This codes for CASSPLAGSGYEQYF.

J is TRBJ2-1 and V is TRBV10-3, with 12 bases fitting TRBD1. Losses at the gene ends were 1 base for V and 7 bases for J; bases not matched to a gene: 5. The CDR3 length is 16 residues. Germline V gene data show CDR1 as ENHRY and CDR2 as SYGVKD. The CDR3: CAISELGQGAQNEQFF. The CDR3 DNA reads as TGTGCCATCAGTGAGTTGGGACAGGGGGCGCAAAATGAGCAGTTCTTC.

V and J are TRBV9 and TRBJ2-3, with a possible D match to TRBD2 (5 bases). With 0 bases removed from V and 4 bases from J, the gap between germline ends came to 12 bases. Germline V gene data show CDR1 as SGDLS and CDR2 as YYNGEE. The CDR3 sequence is 15 residues long. The CDR3, as DNA: TGTGCCAGCAGCGTAGCGGGGAGATCAGCAGATACGCAGTATTTT. The encoded protein is CASSVAGRSADTQYF.

This rearrangement joins TRBV7-9 to TRBJ2-3, with D possibly called TRBD1 or TRBD2 (5 bases each). V was trimmed by 5 bases and J by 6 bases, leaving 24 bases between them. The germline CDR1 and CDR2 sequences are SEHNR and FQNEAQ (reference sequence). The CDR3 contains 17 residues. DNA of the CDR3: TGTGCCAGCAGCGCGTCCCCTAGGGTTGGGGGAGCGGATACGCAGTATTTT. This gives the protein CASSASPRVGGADTQYF.

V and J are TRBV25-1 and TRBJ2-5, with D possibly being TRBD2 (6 bases). Trimming removed 5 bases from V and 5 bases from J, with 9 bases in between. Germline V lookup: CDR1 MGHDK, CDR2 SYGVNS. This CDR3 has 12 amino acids. Written as DNA, the CDR3 is TGTGCCAGCAGTATGGGGAGGGAGACCCAGTACTTC. It specifies CASSMGRETQYF.

CDR3 region: CASSAITGRNTEAFF. CDR3 nucleotide sequence: TGCGCCAGCAGCGCAATAACCGGAAGGAACACTGAAGCTTTCTTT. The chain links TRBV4-1 to TRBJ1-1; D gene ambiguous. The CDR3 is 15 amino acids. Germline assignment: CDR1 MGHRA and CDR2 YSYEKL. V dropped 5 bases and J dropped 1 base, with 14 bases sitting between them.

This rearrangement joins TRBV2 to TRBJ2-7, with 7 bases aligning to TRBD1. The germline CDR1 and CDR2 sequences are SNHLY and FYNNEI. This CDR3 spans 15 amino acids. V shed 3 bases, J shed 6 bases, and the junction held 11 bases outside the gene matches. The CDR3 spells CASSDPPGQYLEQYF. Here the CDR3 DNA reads TGTGCCAGCAGTGATCCTCCGGGACAGTATCTCGAGCAGTACTTC.

On this clone itself: This same CDR3 is encoded by further DNA sequences in the sample. This chain joins TRBV7-8 and TRBJ1-4; D not resolved. The CDR3 loop spans 12 amino acids. Trimming took off 5 bases at V and 8 bases at J, with 9 bases between the two ends. CDR1 is SGHVS, CDR2 FQNEAQ, per germline. The CDR3 spells CASSLSGEKLFF. The CDR3 DNA sequence: TGTGCCAGCAGCCTTTCGGGAGAAAAACTGTTTTTT.

The chain combines TRBV4-2 with TRBJ2-2; 9 nucleotides line up with TRBD2. This CDR3 region has 15 residues. The J segment lost 4 bases and the V segment lost 5 bases, leaving 5 bases of the junction unmatched. CDR1 and CDR2 (germline): LGHNA, YNFKEQ. The DNA of the CDR3 is TGTGCCAGCAGCGGGCTAGCGGGGTTCACCGGGGAGCTGTTTTTT. Its translation is CASSGLAGFTGELFF.

V gene TRBV27 combines with J gene TRBJ2-7; D is perhaps TRBD2 (6 bases). The length of the CDR3 is 13 residues. The V end was cut by 7 bases, the J end by 3 bases, with 13 bases between. Germline V CDR1 and CDR2: MNHEY, SMNVEV (reference sequence). Here the CDR3 DNA reads TGTGCCAGCACCCCGGGACTTAGCTACGAGCAGTACTTC. It encodes CASTPGLSYEQYF.

V gene TRBV4-1 combines with J gene TRBJ2-7, with D maybe TRBD1 (8 bases). V lost 3 bases to trimming and J lost 3 bases, with 18 bases between them. This CDR3 spans 16 amino acids. Germline values: CDR1 MGHRA, CDR2 YSYEKL. The CDR3 DNA is TGCGCCAGCAGCCAGGGTACAGGGGGGGTTGTCTACGAGCAGTACTTC. Residues: CASSQGTGGVVYEQYF.

The V gene is TRBV29-1, the J gene TRBJ2-1, with 9 bases lining up with TRBD2. The V segment lost 7 bases and the J segment 8 bases; nucleotides outside the gene matches: 9. The CDR3 is 13 amino acids. Per the germline V gene, CDR1 is SQVTM and CDR2 is ANQGSEA. The DNA for the CDR3 is TGCAGCGCCGGGACTAGCCTCACCCATGAGCAGTTCTTC. Its translation is CSAGTSLTHEQFF.

The CDR3 protein is CASSEAVEYEQYF. The CDR3 region has the DNA TGTGCCAGCAGCGAGGCGGTGGAATACGAGCAGTACTTC. This chain links TRBV7-6 with TRBJ2-7; no firm D call. CDR1 and CDR2 from the germline V gene are SGHVS and FNYEAQ. The CDR3 is 13 residues long. V lost 5 bases, J lost 4 bases, and 12 bases lay in between.

The chain couples TRBV29-1 to TRBJ2-1, with D maybe TRBD2 (6 bases). Germline V gene sequence: CDR1 SQVTM, CDR2 ANQGSEA. Trimming took off 4 bases at V and 5 bases at J, with 9 bases between the two ends. The CDR3 is made up of 12 amino acids. Written as DNA, the CDR3 is TGCAGCGTTGCTAGCGCGGACAATGAGCAGTTCTTC. Translation gives CSVASADNEQFF.

This clone was seen only once. V usage is TRBV6-5 and J usage is TRBJ2-3; the D is unclear. Deletions cut 6 bases from V and 3 bases from J, with 10 bases between. The CDR3 covers 13 residues. Germline V gene lookup returns CDR1 MNHEY and CDR2 SVGAGI. CDR3 coding DNA: TGTGCCAGCAGCCCACAGTATACAGATACGCAGTATTTT. Translated, it gives CASSPQYTDTQYF.